This is a list of T cell receptor beta chains from one sample in a study of blood T cell repertoires in COVID-19. Method: immunoSEQ multiplex PCR; TCRdb's copy keeps in-frame clones and lacks some. The data show about 180,000 clones, with 80% to 90% seen just once and 1.9% held by the top ten. Sequenced: peripheral blood. Receptors originate from a man between 18 and 29 years old who had recovered from COVID-19. The CDR3 runs from the conserved cysteine through the conserved F or W. Each record gives: clone size, J gene, V gene, D gene, CDR3 DNA, CDR3 protein. The D gene is left open where the match is weak. Part of the rows lack a size; the others show once, few, many or a class for expanded clones.

.,TRBJ2-1,TRBV5-1,.,TGCGCCAGCAGCTCTACCACCGGGGGAGTCGGCCACAATGAGCAGTTCTTC,CASSSTTGGVGHNEQFF
.,TRBJ1-1,TRBV2,TRBD1,TGTGCCAGCAGTGGGACAGGGGGCACTGAAGCTTTCTTT,CASSGTGGTEAFF
.,TRBJ1-1,TRBV9,.,TGTGCCAGCAGCCCCCCGGGGTCCGTGAACACTGAAGCTTTCTTT,CASSPPGSVNTEAFF
.,TRBJ2-1,TRBV6-2/TRBV6-3,.,TGTGCCAGCAGTTACGTCCGCAGGTTGGACAATGAGCAGTTCTTC,CASSYVRRLDNEQFF
.,TRBJ1-1,TRBV28,.,TGTGCCAGCAGTTTAAGGAGCACCTTAGGCACTGAAGCTTTCTTT,CASSLRSTLGTEAFF
.,TRBJ2-2,TRBV4-1,.,TGCGCCAGCAGCCAAGATCGTCTCGGGGAGCTGTTTTTT,CASSQDRLGELFF
.,TRBJ1-2,TRBV2,TRBD1,TGTGCCAGCAGTGACATTTTGGGGACAGGTCAGGACTATGGCTACACCTTC,CASSDILGTGQDYGYTF
.,TRBJ1-2,TRBV9,TRBD1,TGTGCCAGCAGCGGGCTTGGGACAGGGGGCGCAAAACGGGGCTATGGCTACACCTTC,CASSGLGTGGAKRGYGYTF
few,TRBJ1-1,TRBV28,TRBD1,TGTGCCAGCAGTTGGACAGGGGTTGACACTGAAGCTTTCTTT,CASSWTGVDTEAFF
.,TRBJ1-2,TRBV3-1/TRBV3-2,.,TGTGCCAGCAGCCAAGGCCAGGTCTATGGCTACACCTTC,CASSQGQVYGYTF
.,TRBJ1-1,TRBV19,.,TGTGCCAGTAGTAGCAGTTCCGGGGGAAACACTGAAGCTTTCTTT,CASSSSSGGNTEAFF
.,TRBJ1-4,TRBV4-3,.,TGCGCCAGCAGCCAAGTCGCGGGGGCAGGCGAAAAACTGTTTTTT,CASSQVAGAGEKLFF
.,TRBJ1-2,TRBV7-9,TRBD1,TGTGCCAGCAGTTCGACGAGGGGGCGAAGTGGCTACACCTTC,CASSSTRGRSGYTF
.,TRBJ2-1,TRBV7-6,TRBD2,TGTGCCAGCAGCCCTGGACTAGCGGGAGAAGGGGGGAATGAGCAGTTCTTC,CASSPGLAGEGGNEQFF
.,TRBJ2-3,TRBV7-2,.,TGTGCCAGCAGCTCTACATCGGGGAGTGCAGATACGCAGTATTTT,CASSSTSGSADTQYF
.,TRBJ2-1,TRBV12-3/TRBV12-4,.,TGTGCCAGCAGGCTAGGATTAAGTGAGCAGTTCTTC,CASRLGLSEQFF
.,TRBJ1-1,TRBV9,.,TGTGCCAGCAGCGTAGTATCTGGCGGATCTGAAGCTTTCTTT,CASSVVSGGSEAFF
.,TRBJ2-7,TRBV5-6,TRBD1,TGTGCCAGCAGCTTCGCAGGGGGCGGACCAGGAACGTACGAGCAGTACTTC,CASSFAGGGPGTYEQYF
.,TRBJ2-5,TRBV7-2,TRBD1,TGTGCCAGCAGCTTAGGGACAGGGACTTACCAAAGAGAGACCCAGTACTTC,CASSLGTGTYQRETQYF
.,TRBJ2-2,TRBV6-2/TRBV6-3,TRBD2,TGTGCCAGCAGTGGGAGACGACTAGCGGGAGTCCACCCCCGGGAGCTGTTTTTT,CASSGRRLAGVHPRELFF
.,TRBJ2-1,TRBV19,.,TGTGCCAGTAGTATAAGCGGATCCTACAATGAGCAGTTCTTC,CASSISGSYNEQFF
.,TRBJ1-1,TRBV27,.,TGTGCCAGCAGTTCCACTCAGGGCTTGAACACTGAAGCTTTCTTT,CASSSTQGLNTEAFF
.,TRBJ1-5,TRBV6-5,TRBD1,TGTGCCAGCAGTTACTCTGGGACAGGGAAAAATCAGCCCCAGCATTTT,CASSYSGTGKNQPQHF
.,TRBJ2-6,TRBV9,.,TGTGCCAGCAGCCCACATACAGGGTCTGGGGCCAACGTCCTGACTTTC,CASSPHTGSGANVLTF
.,TRBJ1-1,TRBV5-6,TRBD1,TGTGCCAGCAGCTCGGACAGGGTTATGAACACTGAAGCTTTCTTT,CASSSDRVMNTEAFF
.,TRBJ1-5,TRBV7-2,.,TGTGCCAGCAGCCGCGTCTCTGTTAATCAGGGTCAGCCCCAGCATTTT,CASSRVSVNQGQPQHF
once,TRBJ2-2,TRBV28,.,TGTGCCAGCAGCCCCAGCGGAAGGGTCTCCGGGGAGCTGTTTTTT,CASSPSGRVSGELFF
.,TRBJ2-2,TRBV7-3,.,TGTGCCAGCAGCTTAACGCTAGCCCACACCGGGGAGCTGTTTTTT,CASSLTLAHTGELFF
.,TRBJ2-7,TRBV6-5,TRBD1,TGTGCCAGCAGTTACGACAGGGGGCCATTTTACGAGCAGTACTTC,CASSYDRGPFYEQYF
.,TRBJ2-7,TRBV5-5,.,TGTGCCAGCAGCTTACCGAGCGATTTCTCCTACGAGCAGTACTTC,CASSLPSDFSYEQYF
.,TRBJ1-2,TRBV11-2,.,TGTGCCAGCAGCCCTGTCGGCAGGGACATCTACTATGGCTACACCTTC,CASSPVGRDIYYGYTF
.,TRBJ2-7,TRBV6-2/TRBV6-3,.,TGTGCCAGCAGTTCCCATGCCCGGGGGATTCTGTACGAGCAGTACTTC,CASSSHARGILYEQYF
.,TRBJ2-1,TRBV4-1,.,TGCGCCAGCAGCCAAGAGGAGGGGGCCCATCGGCGGTCCTACAATGAGCAGTTCTTC,CASSQEEGAHRRSYNEQFF
.,TRBJ2-5,TRBV4-2,TRBD2,TGTGCCAGCAGCGGACTAGCGGGAGATGAGACCCAGTACTTC,CASSGLAGDETQYF
.,TRBJ2-7,TRBV19,TRBD2,TGTGCCAGTAGTGCCCGGACGACTAGCGGGAGTTACGAGCAGTACTTC,CASSARTTSGSYEQYF
few,TRBJ1-2,TRBV2,.,TGTGCCAGCAGTGATACCGGTATGCCTGGCTACACCTTC,CASSDTGMPGYTF
few,TRBJ1-2,TRBV7-6,.,TGTGCCAGCAGCTTAGCCCCAGGGGTGGATGGCTACACCTTC,CASSLAPGVDGYTF
.,TRBJ2-7,TRBV11-2,.,TGTGCCAGCAGCATGACGCCGGGCTCCTACGAGCAGTACTTC,CASSMTPGSYEQYF
.,TRBJ1-2,TRBV6-5,.,TGTGCCAGCAGGAGAGGGCAATTACTCTATGGCTACACCTTC,CASRRGQLLYGYTF
.,TRBJ2-7,TRBV28,TRBD1,TGTGCCAGCAGTAGTCACGGGACAGGGGCCTACGAGCAGTACTTC,CASSSHGTGAYEQYF
.,TRBJ1-6,TRBV27,.,TGTGCCAGCAGTTTGCCAGGGGAAAATAATTCACCCCTCCACTTT,CASSLPGENNSPLHF
.,TRBJ2-3,TRBV5-4,TRBD2,TGTGCCAGCAGCTTGAGCGGGAAAGGCGGAGATACGCAGTATTTT,CASSLSGKGGDTQYF
.,TRBJ1-1,TRBV11-3,.,TGTGCCAGCAGCTTAGACGGCACTCGGGGAACTGAAGCTTTCTTT,CASSLDGTRGTEAFF
.,TRBJ1-1,TRBV28,.,TGTGCCAGCAGTTTATTCAGGGGTTCTGAAGCTTTCTTT,CASSLFRGSEAFF
once,TRBJ1-2,TRBV19,.,TGTGCCAGTAGTACGAGCCATCGGACAAACTATGGCTACACCTTC,CASSTSHRTNYGYTF
.,TRBJ2-3,TRBV27,TRBD2,TGTGCCAGCAGTCTCAGACTAGCGGAGGGCACAGATACGCAGTATTTT,CASSLRLAEGTDTQYF
.,TRBJ2-5,TRBV10-1,.,TGCGCCAGCACCTTGGAGGAGACCCAGTACTTC,CASTLEETQYF
.,TRBJ2-1,TRBV19,.,TGTGCCAGTAGTATAGATCACCGCAGTAACAATGAGCAGTTCTTC,CASSIDHRSNNEQFF
once,TRBJ1-6,TRBV28,TRBD1,TGTGCCAGCAGGTCGGGACAGTATGATTCACCCCTCCACTTT,CASRSGQYDSPLHF
.,TRBJ2-1,TRBV28,TRBD2,TGTGCCACCGGGGGGGGGAACTACAATGAGCAGTTCTTC,CATGGGNYNEQFF
.,TRBJ2-7,TRBV6-2/TRBV6-3,TRBD2,TGTGCCAGCAGTTACTCCGAGGGGACTAGCGCATACGAGCAGTACTTC,CASSYSEGTSAYEQYF
once,TRBJ2-1,TRBV7-6,TRBD2,TGTGCCAGCAGCTTCCTGGTTAGCGGGAGGGCGGAGCAGTTCTTC,CASSFLVSGRAEQFF
.,TRBJ2-3,TRBV27,.,TGTGCCAGCAGTAGGGACTCCACAGATACGCAGTATTTT,CASSRDSTDTQYF
.,TRBJ2-7,TRBV28,.,TGTGCCAGCAGTATTACCTTTTGGACATCATACGAGCAGTACTTC,CASSITFWTSYEQYF
.,TRBJ2-1,TRBV6-1,TRBD1,TGTGCCAGCAGTGCACACACAGGGGCCGTAAACAATGAGCAGTTCTTC,CASSAHTGAVNNEQFF